The subject of this entry is one T cell receptor (beta chain). Its antigen is not known. With a J-beta primer mix and a sample-barcoded 5' primer, a second PCR ran 7 to 11 cycles. Paired-end reads containing CDR3 totaled no fewer than 2.5 million for each sample. One entry per CDR3 protein results from TCRdb running MiXCR on the 5' RACE reads. The table lists 250,000 to 300,000 distinct CDR3 sequences, 25% to 30% of them singletons. The data are from a study of blood T cells in healthy people across ages. Points from the study as a whole: Diversity was higher, and naive CD4+ cells more numerous, in long-lived donors than in aged donors. Shifts in expanded clonotypes may have been confounded by donor CMV status, which was unknown. Observed TCR beta diversity per million T cells went down as age went up. This fall followed a roughly linear course with age.

CDR1 is SEHNR, CDR2 FQNEAQ, per germline (reference sequence). The CDR3 has 12 amino acids. With 3 bases removed from V and 5 bases from J, the gap between germline ends came to 4 bases. The V and J genes are TRBV7-9 and TRBJ1-4; D is unclear. Sequenced input: blood. This sequence was found in an older woman in good health. The CDR3 DNA reads TGTGCCAGCAGCTTGATAAATGAAAAACTGTTTTTT. It is translated as CASSLINEKLFF. The variable domain in full, with the rest retrieved from reference TRBV7-9 and TRBJ1-4, is DTGVSQNPRHKITKRGQNVTFRCDPISEHNRLYWYRQTLGQGPEFLTYFQNEAQLEKSRLLSDRFSAERPKGSFSTLEIQRTEQGDSAMYLCASSLINEKLFFGSGTQLSVL.